This T cell receptor (beta chain) was sequenced during a study of siplizumab effects on memory and regulatory T cells. Study-wide points: In controls, roughly 27% of mappable alloreactive CD4+ clones were Treg-derived on average, versus roughly 69% with siplizumab. Naive T cells appeared more diverse than memory cells and seemed to be major alloresponse contributors.

This CDR3 has 15 amino acids. Each sample yielded about 10^5 assayed TCR templates. Only in-frame clones appear in the TCRdb table, and some are missing; sequencing was by immunoSEQ multiplex PCR. Of about 75,000 clones listed, roughly 93% were seen once; the top ten hold about 5%. Note on this clone: Its target is not known.

The sequenced sample was CD8+ T cells sorted from blood. The chain has TRBV21-1 and TRBJ1-2; TRBD1, the D gene given by the table, was not confirmed from the DNA. TRBV21-1 is a pseudogene segment. The sequence came from a human donor in good health. The CDR3 spells CASSKGGQGLHGYTF. Written as DNA, the CDR3 is TGTGCCAGCAGCAAAGGGGGACAGGGGCTGCATGGCTACACCTTC.